This TCR beta chain is drawn from a study of cytomegalovirus exposure and HLA in healthy donors. Notes on the study in general: Available immune exposure information was restricted to CMV serostatus only.

Notes on this clone: No antigen is known for it. At one end the junction does not follow the germline gene, possibly because of a read error.

The primer mix had 60 Vbeta and 13 Jbeta primers. Libraries were prepared by immunoSEQ multiplex PCR; TCRdb keeps only in-frame clonotypes and omits some of them. The sample yields 150,000 or so clones, around 77% seen once. Sequenced input: PBMCs. The sequence came from a woman younger than 45 in good health and CMV-seronegative.

Here the CDR3 reads CASRLAGDYEQYF. The CDR3 DNA is TGCGCCAGCAGGTTGGCAGGGGACTACGAGCAGTACTTC. The rearrangement uses TRBV5-1 and TRBJ2-7; tentative D call: TRBD1 (6 bases). This CDR3 is built from 13 residues. The germline V gene encodes CDR1 SGHRS and CDR2 YFSETQ.